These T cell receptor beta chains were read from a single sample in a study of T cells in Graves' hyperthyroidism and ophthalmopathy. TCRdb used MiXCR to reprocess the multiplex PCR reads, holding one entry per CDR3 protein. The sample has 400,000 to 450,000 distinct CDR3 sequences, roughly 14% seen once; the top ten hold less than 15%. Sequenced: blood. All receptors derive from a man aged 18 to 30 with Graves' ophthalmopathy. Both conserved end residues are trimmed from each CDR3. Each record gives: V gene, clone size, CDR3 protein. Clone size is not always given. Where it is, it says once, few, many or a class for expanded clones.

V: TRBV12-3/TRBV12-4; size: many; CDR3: ASGRDSQETQY
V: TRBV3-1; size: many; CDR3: ASSQPGAYEQY
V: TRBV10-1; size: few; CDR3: ASSEGQGFYNEQF
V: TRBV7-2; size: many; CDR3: ASSLALGTDTQY
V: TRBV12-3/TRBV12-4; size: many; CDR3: ASRPAETGNTEAF
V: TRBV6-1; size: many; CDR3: ASSQTGFHNEQF
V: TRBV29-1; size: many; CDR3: SVGWWERVQETQY
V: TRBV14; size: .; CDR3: ASSQDVGETQY
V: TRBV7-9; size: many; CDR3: ASSSGPGLAGDFYEQY
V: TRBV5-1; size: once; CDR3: ASSLEYGRGEKLL
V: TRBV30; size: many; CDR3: AWSLQTEAF
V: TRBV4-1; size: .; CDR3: ASSLFGWQETQY
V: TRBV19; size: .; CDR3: ASSTTQTYPQETQY
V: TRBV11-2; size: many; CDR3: ASSSRVTQETQY
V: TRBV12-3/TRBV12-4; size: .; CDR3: ASSPGQGNTEAL
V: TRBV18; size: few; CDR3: ASSPRSSTGARTSYGYT
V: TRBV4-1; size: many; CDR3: ASSQDREGRYEQY
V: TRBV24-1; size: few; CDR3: ATSDIITGTVSTDTQY
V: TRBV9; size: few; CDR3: ASSNGRDRITDTQY
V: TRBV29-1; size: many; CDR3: SVHNTGELF
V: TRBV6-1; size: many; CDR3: ASRESGDPYEQY
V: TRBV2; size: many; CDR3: ASSPTGREQY
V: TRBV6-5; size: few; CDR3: ASSYAGTGWSGNTIY
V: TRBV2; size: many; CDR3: ASSDGRNQPQH
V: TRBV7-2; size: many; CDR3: ASSLPRDTTGPGVYEQY
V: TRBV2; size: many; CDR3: ASSGPKSTGYGYT
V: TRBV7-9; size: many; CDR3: ASSLGQKGYT
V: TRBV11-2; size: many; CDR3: ASSLGLGVEQY
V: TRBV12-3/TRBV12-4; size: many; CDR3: ASSLDSSSYNEQF
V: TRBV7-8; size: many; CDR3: ASTKGQGGSTEAF
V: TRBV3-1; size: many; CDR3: ASSPRTGEETQY
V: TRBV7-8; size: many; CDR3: ASSPSGGGTRGEQY
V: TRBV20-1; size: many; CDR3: SARPGSYEQY
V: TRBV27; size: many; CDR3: ASNQRTVNPSYEQY
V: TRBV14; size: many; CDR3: ASSQEFGGRATDTQY
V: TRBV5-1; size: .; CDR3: ASSVGQGSYGYT